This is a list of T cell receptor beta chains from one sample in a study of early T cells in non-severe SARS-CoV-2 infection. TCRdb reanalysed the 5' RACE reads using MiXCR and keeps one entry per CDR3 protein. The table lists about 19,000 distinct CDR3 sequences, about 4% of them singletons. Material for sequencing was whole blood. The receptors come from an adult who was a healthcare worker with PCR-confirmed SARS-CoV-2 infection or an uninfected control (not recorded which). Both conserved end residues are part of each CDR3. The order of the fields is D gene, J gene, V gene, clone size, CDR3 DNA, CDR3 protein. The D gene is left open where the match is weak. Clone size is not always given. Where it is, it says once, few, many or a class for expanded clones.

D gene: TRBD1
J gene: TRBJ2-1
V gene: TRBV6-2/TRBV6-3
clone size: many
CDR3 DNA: TGTGCCAGCAGTCGGACAGGCTCCTACAATGAGCAGTTCTTC
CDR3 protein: CASSRTGSYNEQFF

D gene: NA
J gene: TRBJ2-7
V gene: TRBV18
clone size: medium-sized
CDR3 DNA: TGTGCCAGCTCCACCGTGGGCTACGAGCAGTACTTC
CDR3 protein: CASSTVGYEQYF

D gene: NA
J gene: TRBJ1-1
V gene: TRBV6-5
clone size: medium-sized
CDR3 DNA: TGTGCCAGCAGTTATGGAGAGACTGAAGCTTTCTTT
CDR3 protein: CASSYGETEAFF

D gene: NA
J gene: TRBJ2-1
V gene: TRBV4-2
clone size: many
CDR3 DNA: TGTGCCAGCAGCCAAGAGGTCGACGTTTCTGGTGAGCAGTTCTTC
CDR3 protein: CASSQEVDVSGEQFF

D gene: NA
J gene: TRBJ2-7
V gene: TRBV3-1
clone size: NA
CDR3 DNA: TGTGCCAGCAGCCTGGAGGGGGGCACCTACGAGCAGTACTTC
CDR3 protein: CASSLEGGTYEQYF

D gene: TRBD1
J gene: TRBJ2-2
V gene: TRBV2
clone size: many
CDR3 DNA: TGTGCCAGCAGCGAAGACAGGGCGAACACCGGGGAGCTGTTTTTT
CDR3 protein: CASSEDRANTGELFF

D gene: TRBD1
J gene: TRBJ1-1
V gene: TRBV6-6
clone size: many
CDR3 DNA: TGTGCCAGCTTGGAAAACGGACAGGGAGGAGGAACTGAAGCTTTCTTT
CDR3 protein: CASLENGQGGGTEAFF

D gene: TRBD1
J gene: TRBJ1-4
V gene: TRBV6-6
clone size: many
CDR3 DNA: TGTGCCAGCAGGAAAGGGACAGGACAAGAAAAACTGTTTTTT
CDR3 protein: CASRKGTGQEKLFF

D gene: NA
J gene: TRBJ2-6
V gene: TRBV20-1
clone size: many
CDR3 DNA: TGCAGTGCCACACTTCTAAGCTCTGGGGCCAACGTCCTGACTTTC
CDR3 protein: CSATLLSSGANVLTF

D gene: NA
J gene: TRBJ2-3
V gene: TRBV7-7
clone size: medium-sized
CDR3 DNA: TGTGCCAGCAGCTTAAGAGTTACAGGGCTGCACAAGGTCACAGATACGCAGTATTTT
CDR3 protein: CASSLRVTGLHKVTDTQYF